The subject of this entry is one T cell receptor beta chain. The antigen is unknown. The PCR was carried out with 60 Vbeta primers and 13 Jbeta primers. Profiling relied on immunoSEQ multiplex PCR, and the TCRdb table lists in-frame clones only, not all of them. Among some 50,000 clones, roughly 72% were seen once, and the ten largest hold 22%. The data were taken from a study of cytomegalovirus exposure and HLA in healthy donors. Study background: Clustering assigned about four fifths of the roughly 400 genotyped donors to the Caucasian-associated ancestry cluster. Points from the study as a whole: A later analysis linked a missense DCLRE1C variant to TCR beta V- and J-gene trimming. A later analysis associated roughly 15,000 TCR beta sequences with HLA alleles at a 0.05 false discovery rate.

Germline CDR1 is MNHNS and CDR2 is SASEGT. There are 11 residues in the CDR3. V gave up 7 bases and J gave up 9 bases, with 10 bases separating them. The chain recombines TRBV6-1 with TRBJ1-5, with D unclear. Input material: PBMCs. The sequence was obtained from a woman between 50 and 59 years old in good health and CMV-seropositive. This CDR3 reads CASTLAGPQHF. The CDR3 DNA follows: TGTGCCAGCACCCTAGCAGGGCCCCAGCATTTT.